This passage covers 30 T cell receptor beta chains from one sample sequenced in a study of T cells in Graves' hyperthyroidism and ophthalmopathy. Authors of the study amplified TCR beta CDR3 regions from RNA transcripts. The HTBI primer set drove a first-round RT-PCR of the TCR CDR3. MiXCR was run by TCRdb on the multiplex PCR reads, yielding one entry per CDR3 protein. In the table there are fewer than 450,000 distinct CDR3 sequences, about a sixth of which are singletons. The sample was blood. All receptors come from a woman in her 30s with Graves' hyperthyroidism that later progressed to Graves' ophthalmopathy.

This sequence joins TRBV5-4 and TRBJ1-2; TRBD1 agrees at 8 bases. This CDR3 is built from 18 residues. Germline assignment: CDR1 SGHNT and CDR2 YYREEE (reference sequence). The V gene end was trimmed by 4 bases and the J gene end by 3 bases; junction bases not matched to a gene: 17. CDR3 protein: CASSVANFGQGSHYGYTF. CDR3 nucleotide sequence: TGTGCCAGCAGCGTGGCTAATTTTGGACAGGGTAGTCACTATGGCTACACCTTC.

This clonotype was picked up many times. The chain joins TRBV7-9 to TRBJ2-7, with D uncertain. Germline lookup yields CDR1 SEHNR and CDR2 FQNEAQ (reference sequence). The CDR3 runs to 13 residues. V was shortened by 1 base and J by 2 bases, with 6 bases between the two germline ends. CDR3 in DNA: TGTGCCAGCAGCTTAGTAGACACCTACGAGCAGTACTTC. Translation: CASSLVDTYEQYF. The full variable domain, in which reference TRBV7-9 and TRBJ2-7 provide the parts outside the CDR3, is DTGVSQNPRHKITKRGQNVTFRCDPISEHNRLYWYRQTLGQGPEFLTYFQNEAQLEKSRLLSDRFSAERPKGSFSTLEIQRTEQGDSAMYLCASSLVDTYEQYFGPGTRLTVT.

The sample holds many counts of this clonotype. The chain employs TRBV29-1 and TRBJ1-4, with TRBD1 as a possible D gene (6 bases). There are 13 residues in the CDR3. V was trimmed by 7 bases and J by 5 bases, leaving 14 bases between them. Germline CDR1 reads SQVTM; CDR2 reads ANQGSEA. The CDR3 DNA sequence: TGCAGCGGTAAGGACAGCATAAATGAAAAACTGTTTTTT. It specifies CSGKDSINEKLFF.

This clonotype was seen ten or more times. The chain joins TRBV7-9 to TRBJ1-1; D unresolved. Germline CDR1 is SEHNR and CDR2 is FQNEAQ (reference sequence). The CDR3 spans 13 residues. V was clipped by 7 bases and J by 4 bases, with 13 bases between them. The DNA for the CDR3 is TGTGCCAGCACCACGGACGCGAGCACTGAAGCTTTCTTT. Its translation: CASTTDASTEAFF.

The chain combines TRBV5-5 with TRBJ1-2; 7 positions match TRBD1. Germline V lookup: CDR1 SGHKS, CDR2 YYEKEE (reference sequence). The V gene end was trimmed by 0 bases and the J gene end by 4 bases; junction bases not matched to a gene: 6. The CDR3 loop spans 15 amino acids. CDR3 nucleotide sequence: TGTGCCAGCAGCTTGGGCGCAGGGGGTTTCTATGGCTACACCTTC. It codes for CASSLGAGGFYGYTF.

V usage is TRBV4-1 and J usage is TRBJ1-1; D is undetermined. The CDR3 totals 14 residues. V was clipped by 6 bases and J by 0 bases, with 11 bases between them. Germline V lookup: CDR1 MGHRA, CDR2 YSYEKL. The CDR3: CASRALQLNTEAFF. As DNA, the CDR3 is TGCGCCAGCAGAGCCCTCCAATTGAACACTGAAGCTTTCTTT.

This sequence joins TRBV27 and TRBJ1-5; 7 bases match TRBD1. Per the germline V gene, CDR1 is MNHEY and CDR2 is SMNVEV (reference sequence). CDR3 length: 14 amino acids. The J segment lost 6 bases and the V segment lost 5 bases, leaving 7 bases of the junction unmatched. The CDR3 reads CASSPTGSGQPQHF. In nucleotides, the CDR3 is TGTGCCAGCAGTCCGACAGGGTCCGGTCAGCCCCAGCATTTT.

At least ten counts were recorded for this clonotype. V is TRBV5-1 and J is TRBJ2-1; possibly TRBD2 for D (6 bases). The CDR3 consists of 14 residues. Trimming pared 0 bases from V and 7 bases from J, leaving 11 bases between. Germline V gene data show CDR1 as SGHRS and CDR2 as YFSETQ. CDR3 bases: TGCGCCAGCAGCTTGGAGGTTAGCGGTAATGAGCAGTTCTTC. Protein product: CASSLEVSGNEQFF.

The chain couples TRBV7-8 to TRBJ1-4; 10 nucleotides agree with TRBD1. This CDR3 comprises 18 residues. Germline-derived CDR1 and CDR2 are SGHVS and FQNEAQ. The V and J ends lost 5 bases and 3 bases, in that order; junction bases with no gene match: 12. The CDR3 spells CASSMSGTGAVANEKLFF. The CDR3, as DNA: TGTGCCAGCAGCATGAGCGGGACAGGGGCGGTGGCTAATGAAAAACTGTTTTTT. The variable domain in full, completed from reference TRBV7-8 and TRBJ1-4, reads GAGVSQSPRYKVAKRGQDVALRCDPISGHVSLFWYQQALGQGPEFLTYFQNEAQLDKSGLPSDRFFAERPEGSVSTLKIQRTQQEDSAVYLCASSMSGTGAVANEKLFFGSGTQLSVL.

The chain uses TRBV28 and TRBJ2-5; D is undetermined. CDR3 size: 12 residues. Trimming took 6 bases from V and 7 from J, leaving 12 bases between them. CDR1 MDHEN and CDR2 SYDVKM come from the germline V gene. CDR3: CASSLLDATQYF. The CDR3 bases are TGTGCCAGCAGCCTGCTTGACGCGACCCAGTACTTC.

The chain has TRBV30 and TRBJ1-1; D gene uncertain. Per the germline V gene, CDR1 is GTSNPN and CDR2 is SVGIG (reference sequence). The CDR3 sequence is 11 residues long. Trimming cost V 4 bases and J 1 base, with 4 bases left between them. This CDR3 is CAWTRNTEAFF. CDR3 DNA sequence: TGTGCCTGGACACGGAACACTGAAGCTTTCTTT. The whole variable domain, filled in from reference TRBV30 and TRBJ1-1, reads SQTIHQWPATLVQPVGSPLSLECTVEGTSNPNLYWYRQAAGRGLQLLFYSVGIGQISSEVPQNLSASRPQDRQFILSSKKLLLSDSGFYLCAWTRNTEAFFGQGTRLTVV.

In this sample, this clonotype turned up a few times. The chain uses TRBV19 and TRBJ2-6; D possibly uses TRBD1 or TRBD2 (5 bases each). The V gene's germline CDR1 is LNHDA and CDR2 SQIVND (reference sequence). V was cut by 6 bases and J by 0 bases, with 12 bases left in between. This CDR3 has 16 amino acids. The CDR3 DNA sequence: TGTGCCAGTAGATGGGACGGAGGCTCTGGGGCCAACGTCCTGACTTTC. Encoded protein: CASRWDGGSGANVLTF. Full variable domain (rest looked up from reference TRBV19 and TRBJ2-6): DGGITQSPKYLFRKEGQNVTLSCEQNLNHDAMYWYRQDPGQGLRLIYYSQIVNDFQKGDIAEGYSVSREKKESFPLTVTSAQKNPTAFYLCASRWDGGSGANVLTFGAGSRLTVL.

This clonotype appeared many times. The V gene is TRBV15, the J gene TRBJ2-3, with 8 positions matching TRBD2. Germline V gene lookup returns CDR1 LNHNV and CDR2 YYDKDF (reference sequence). The length of the CDR3 is 16 residues. V shed 0 bases, J shed 9 bases, and the junction held 11 bases outside the gene matches. The DNA for the CDR3 is TGTGCCACCAGCAGAGATCCGACTAGCGCCCCGGGGACGCAGTATTTT. Translating it yields CATSRDPTSAPGTQYF.

This clonotype was seen a handful of times. The V and J genes are TRBV9 and TRBJ2-7, with D tentatively TRBD2 (5 bases). CDR1 SGDLS and CDR2 YYNGEE come from the germline V gene. The ends were cut back, 0 bases at V and 3 bases at J, with 13 bases in the middle. The CDR3 is 15 residues long. CDR3 loop: CASSVGLGVDYEQYF. In DNA form, the CDR3 reads TGTGCCAGCAGCGTAGGACTGGGAGTGGACTACGAGCAGTACTTC.

The chain is built from TRBV18 and TRBJ2-2; 8 nucleotides align to TRBD2. The CDR3 has 18 residues. After removal of 3 bases from V and 1 base from J, the junction contained 10 bases not matched to a gene. Germline CDR1 and CDR2: KGHSH and LQKENI. In nucleotides, the CDR3 is TGTGCCAGCTCACCGGGACTAGGCTCGCTCTTGAACACCGGGGAGCTGTTTTTT. Its translation: CASSPGLGSLLNTGELFF.

This clonotype was counted at least ten times. This chain uses TRBV27 with TRBJ1-2; D is ambiguous. Germline-derived CDR1 and CDR2 are MNHEY and SMNVEV (reference sequence). V shed 7 bases and J shed 8 bases, with 11 bases lying between them. The CDR3 runs 11 residues. CDR3 residues: CASIHDGGYTF. The CDR3 region has the DNA TGTGCCAGCATACACGACGGGGGCTACACCTTC.

A word on this clonotype: A much larger clone sits a single nucleotide away, making a read error possible. The genes are TRBV6-2 or TRBV6-3 and TRBJ2-7; TRBD1 agrees at 7 bases. Germline V gene sequence: CDR1 MNHEY, CDR2 SVGEGT. The CDR3 covers 14 residues. The CDR3 bases are TGTGCCTGCAGTTGGGGACAGAGCTCCTACGAGCAGTACTTC. Translated, it gives CACSWGQSSYEQYF.

This clonotype was seen ten or more times. V gene TRBV24-1 combines with J gene TRBJ2-7, with D perhaps given as TRBD1 or TRBD2 (6 bases each). V was pared by 5 bases and J by 2 bases, with 12 bases between. CDR3 size: 14 residues. CDR1 and CDR2 from the germline V gene are KGHDR and SFDVKD. CDR3 DNA: TGTGCCACCAGTGCTGAAGGGGGGACCTACGAGCAGTACTTC. Amino acids: CATSAEGGTYEQYF.

This clonotype was counted at least ten times. The rearrangement links TRBV30 to TRBJ2-7; tentative D call: TRBD2 (5 bases). This CDR3 has 12 residues. Trimming took 2 bases from V and 4 from J, leaving 9 bases between them. Germline CDR1 is GTSNPN and CDR2 is SVGIG (reference sequence). The CDR3 DNA reads as TGTGCCTGGAGTCGGGGTTTGTACGAGCAGTACTTC. Amino acid sequence: CAWSRGLYEQYF. Filled out from reference TRBV30 and TRBJ2-7, the complete variable domain reads SQTIHQWPATLVQPVGSPLSLECTVEGTSNPNLYWYRQAAGRGLQLLFYSVGIGQISSEVPQNLSASRPQDRQFILSSKKLLLSDSGFYLCAWSRGLYEQYFGPGTRLTVT.

This clonotype was seen only a few times. The CDR3 DNA sequence: TGTGCCAGCAGTGAAACAGGGGGTTGGGATACGCAGTATTTT. Its translation is CASSETGGWDTQYF. J is TRBJ2-3 and V is TRBV6-1; TRBD1 agrees at 8 bases. Germline-derived CDR1 and CDR2 are MNHNS and SASEGT. J was trimmed by 6 bases and V by 2 bases; bases with no gene match: 4. This CDR3 has 14 residues.

V usage is TRBV6-2 or TRBV6-3 and J usage is TRBJ2-1; D gene unclear. The CDR3 loop spans 15 amino acids. The V end lost 0 bases, the J end lost 7 bases, and 13 bases lay between the germline ends. The germline V gene encodes CDR1 MNHEY and CDR2 SVGEGT. The CDR3 DNA follows: TGTGCCAGCAGTTACTCGAATAGTTTAGTAAATGAGCAGTTCTTC. Amino acid sequence: CASSYSNSLVNEQFF.

This clonotype was found many times. The V and J genes are TRBV2 and TRBJ2-2, with D unresolved. Germline assignment: CDR1 SNHLY and CDR2 FYNNEI. The CDR3 is made up of 15 amino acids. V gave up 4 bases and J gave up 5 bases, with 14 bases separating them. The CDR3 protein is CASSVAGVRTGELFF. In DNA form, the CDR3 reads TGTGCCAGCAGTGTGGCTGGGGTTCGGACCGGGGAGCTGTTTTTT.

This clonotype was observed at least ten times. The chain carries TRBV27 and TRBJ2-3; D gene uncertain. V lost 2 bases and J lost 0, with 9 bases in between. Germline-derived CDR1 and CDR2 are MNHEY and SMNVEV (reference sequence). The CDR3 has 15 residues. CDR3 protein: CASSLTVVSTDTQYF. CDR3 coding DNA: TGTGCCAGCAGTTTAACAGTCGTCAGCACAGATACGCAGTATTTT.

Worth noting for this clonotype: A much larger clone lies a single base off, so this may be a read error. J is TRBJ1-1 and V is TRBV19; a possible D gene is TRBD1 (5 bases). The CDR3 spans 12 residues. Germline V lookup: CDR1 LNHDA, CDR2 SQIVND (reference sequence). CDR3 loop: CAGRSPGGRAFF. CDR3 DNA: TGTGCCGGTAGGAGCCCCGGGGGAAGAGCTTTCTTT.

The chain combines TRBV10-2 with TRBJ2-2; 11 positions agree with TRBD2. The junction had 5 bases not matched to a gene; V was cut back by 5 bases and J by 6 bases. Germline CDR1 and CDR2: WSHSY and SAAADI. This CDR3 region has 15 residues. In nucleotides, the CDR3 is TGCGCCAGCAGTTTACTAGCGGGAGTTTCCGGGGAGCTGTTTTTT. Protein sequence: CASSLLAGVSGELFF.

This clonotype was found many times. The V gene is TRBV27, the J gene TRBJ2-1; D remains unclear. Germline CDR1 MNHEY, CDR2 SMNVEV (reference sequence). Trimming pared 2 bases from V and 7 bases from J, leaving 15 bases between. The CDR3 sequence is 15 residues long. For the CDR3, the DNA is TGTGCCAGCAGTTTAATCTCTGAGGTTTTAAATGAGCAGTTCTTC. Amino acids: CASSLISEVLNEQFF.

The chain uses TRBV20-1 and TRBJ2-7, with D possibly being TRBD1 or TRBD2 (5 bases each). Trimming stripped 2 bases from V and 1 base from J, with 9 bases between. Germline CDR1 reads DFQATT; CDR2 reads SNEGSKA (reference sequence). CDR3 length equals 13 residues. CDR3 in amino acids: CSARRDESYEQYF. CDR3 bases: TGCAGTGCTAGAAGGGACGAGTCCTACGAGCAGTACTTC.

This clonotype was observed at least ten times. The chain couples TRBV11-2 to TRBJ1-3; TRBD1 aligns across 7 bases. CDR1 is SGHAT and CDR2 is FQNNGV in the germline V gene. J lost 0 bases, V lost 6 bases, and 5 bases had no gene match. This CDR3 spans 15 amino acids. The CDR3 sequence: CASSRDRASGNTIYF. CDR3 sequence (DNA): TGTGCCAGCAGTCGGGACAGAGCCTCTGGAAACACCATATATTTT.

This clonotype was detected ten times or more. The CDR3 protein is CASSPRHPMTSGVRDTQYF. DNA of the CDR3: TGTGCCAGCAGCCCGAGACACCCCATGACTAGCGGGGTTCGTGATACGCAGTATTTT. This chain links TRBV14 with TRBJ2-3; 11 bases line up with TRBD2. The CDR3 contains 19 residues. Germline values: CDR1 SGHDN, CDR2 FVKESK. The ends lost 4 bases at V and 6 bases at J; junction bases unmatched: 18.

In its sample, this clonotype was seen a few times. The rearrangement joins TRBV7-8 to TRBJ2-7, with D perhaps being TRBD1 or TRBD2 (7 bases each). Germline CDR1 and CDR2: SGHVS and FQNEAQ. The ends were cut back, 6 bases at V and 3 bases at J, with 18 bases in the middle. This CDR3 is 15 amino acids long. CDR3 bases: TGTGCCAGCAGGAGGCGACAGGGAGGGGACTACGAGCAGTACTTC. This codes for CASRRRQGGDYEQYF.